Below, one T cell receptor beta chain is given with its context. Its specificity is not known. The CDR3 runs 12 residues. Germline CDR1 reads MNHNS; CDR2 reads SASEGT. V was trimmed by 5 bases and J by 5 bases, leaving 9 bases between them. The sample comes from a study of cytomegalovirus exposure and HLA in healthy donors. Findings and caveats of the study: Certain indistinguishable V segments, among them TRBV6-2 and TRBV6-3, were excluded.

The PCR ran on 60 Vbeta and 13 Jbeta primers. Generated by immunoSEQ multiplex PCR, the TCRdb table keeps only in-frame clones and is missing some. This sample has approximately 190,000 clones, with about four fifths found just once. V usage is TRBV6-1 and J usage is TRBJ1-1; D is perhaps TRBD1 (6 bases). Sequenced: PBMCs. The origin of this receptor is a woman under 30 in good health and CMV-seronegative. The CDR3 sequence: CASSTRGTEAFF. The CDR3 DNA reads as TGTGCCAGCAGTACCAGGGGAACTGAAGCTTTCTTT.